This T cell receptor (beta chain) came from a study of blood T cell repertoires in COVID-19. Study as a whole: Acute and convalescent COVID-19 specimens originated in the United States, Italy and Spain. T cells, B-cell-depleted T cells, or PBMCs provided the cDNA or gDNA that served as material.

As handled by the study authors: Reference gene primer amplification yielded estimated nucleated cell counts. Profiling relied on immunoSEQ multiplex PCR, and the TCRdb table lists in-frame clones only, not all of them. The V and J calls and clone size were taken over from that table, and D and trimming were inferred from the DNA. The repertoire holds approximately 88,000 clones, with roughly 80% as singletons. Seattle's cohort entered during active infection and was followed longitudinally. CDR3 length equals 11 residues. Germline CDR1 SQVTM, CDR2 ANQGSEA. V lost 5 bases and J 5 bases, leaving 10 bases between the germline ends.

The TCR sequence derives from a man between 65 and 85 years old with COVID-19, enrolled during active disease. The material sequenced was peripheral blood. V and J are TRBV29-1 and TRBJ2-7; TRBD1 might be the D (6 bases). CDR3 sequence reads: CSVSRGNEQYF. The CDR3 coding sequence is TGCAGCGTTTCCAGGGGCAACGAGCAGTACTTC.